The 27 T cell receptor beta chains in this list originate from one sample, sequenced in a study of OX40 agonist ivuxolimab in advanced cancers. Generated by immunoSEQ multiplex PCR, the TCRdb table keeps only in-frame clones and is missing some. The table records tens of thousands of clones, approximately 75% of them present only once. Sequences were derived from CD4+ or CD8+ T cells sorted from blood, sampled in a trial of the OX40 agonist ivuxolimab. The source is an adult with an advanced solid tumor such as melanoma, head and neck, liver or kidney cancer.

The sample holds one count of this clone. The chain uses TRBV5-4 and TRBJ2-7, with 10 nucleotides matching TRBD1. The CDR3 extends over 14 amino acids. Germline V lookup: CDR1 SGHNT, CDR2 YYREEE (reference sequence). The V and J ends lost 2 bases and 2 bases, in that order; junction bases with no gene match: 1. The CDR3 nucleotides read TGTGCCAGCAGCTTCGGGACAGGGGCCTACGAGCAGTACTTC. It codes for CASSFGTGAYEQYF.

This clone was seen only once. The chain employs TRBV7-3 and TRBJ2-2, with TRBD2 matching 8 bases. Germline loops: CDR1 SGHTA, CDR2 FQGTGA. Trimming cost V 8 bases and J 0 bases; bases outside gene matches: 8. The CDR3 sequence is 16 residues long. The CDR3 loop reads CASQSGGRSNTGELFF. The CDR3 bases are TGTGCCAGCCAGAGCGGGGGCCGTTCGAACACCGGGGAGCTGTTTTTT.

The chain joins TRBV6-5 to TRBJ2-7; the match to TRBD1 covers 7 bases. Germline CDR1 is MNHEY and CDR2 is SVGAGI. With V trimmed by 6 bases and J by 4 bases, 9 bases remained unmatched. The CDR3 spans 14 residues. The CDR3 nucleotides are TGTGCCAGCAGCGAACTAAGGGGGCTGTACGAGCAGTACTTC. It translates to CASSELRGLYEQYF.

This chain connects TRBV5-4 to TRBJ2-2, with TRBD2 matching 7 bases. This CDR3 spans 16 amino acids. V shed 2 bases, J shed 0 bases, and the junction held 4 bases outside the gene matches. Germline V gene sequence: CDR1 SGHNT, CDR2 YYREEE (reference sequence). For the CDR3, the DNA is TGTGCCAGCAGCTTAAGCGGGGTTGCGAACACCGGGGAGCTGTTTTTT. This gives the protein CASSLSGVANTGELFF.

CDR3 region: CASKCRQGKDEQYF. The CDR3 DNA reads as TGCGCCAGCAAATGTAGGCAGGGAAAGGACGAGCAGTACTTC. The chain employs TRBV23-1 and TRBJ2-7; D possibly corresponds to TRBD1 (5 bases). TRBV23-1 is an ORF; its function is uncertain. V was shortened by 7 bases and J by 5 bases, with 18 bases between the two germline ends. This CDR3 has 14 residues.

In DNA form, the CDR3 reads TGTGCCAGCAGCCCCGACTTCTTT. Translating gives CASSPDFF. The chain combines TRBV7-9 with TRBJ1-1, with D hard to call. Germline V gene sequence: CDR1 SEHNR, CDR2 FQNEAQ (reference sequence). The CDR3 consists of 8 residues. V was pared by 5 bases and J by 14 bases, with 6 bases between.

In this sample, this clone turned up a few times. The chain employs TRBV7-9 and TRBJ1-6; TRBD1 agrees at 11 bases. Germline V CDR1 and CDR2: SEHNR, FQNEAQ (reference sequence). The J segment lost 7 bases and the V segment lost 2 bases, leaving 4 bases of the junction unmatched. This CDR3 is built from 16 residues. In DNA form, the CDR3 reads TGTGCCAGCAGCTTACCAGGGACAGGGGGGAATTCACCCCTCCACTTT. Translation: CASSLPGTGGNSPLHF.

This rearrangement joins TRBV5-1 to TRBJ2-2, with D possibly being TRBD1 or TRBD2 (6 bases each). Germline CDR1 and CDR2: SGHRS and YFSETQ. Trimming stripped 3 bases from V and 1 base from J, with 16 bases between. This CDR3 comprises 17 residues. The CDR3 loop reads CASSWGARRRNTGELFF. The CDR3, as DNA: TGCGCCAGCAGCTGGGGGGCGAGACGGAGGAACACCGGGGAGCTGTTTTTT.

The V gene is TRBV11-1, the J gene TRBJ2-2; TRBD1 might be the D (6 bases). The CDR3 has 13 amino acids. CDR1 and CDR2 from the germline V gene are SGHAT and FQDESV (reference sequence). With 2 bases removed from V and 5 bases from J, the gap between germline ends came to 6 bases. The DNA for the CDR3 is TGTGCCAGCAGCTTACAGGGGACCGGGGAGCTGTTTTTT. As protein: CASSLQGTGELFF.

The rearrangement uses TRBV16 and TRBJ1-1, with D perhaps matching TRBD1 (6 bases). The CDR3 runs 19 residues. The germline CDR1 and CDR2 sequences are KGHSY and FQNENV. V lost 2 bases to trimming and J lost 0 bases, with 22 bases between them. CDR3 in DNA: TGTGCCAGCAGCCAAAGGGAGGGGACATTCCCTTTTTTGAACACTGAAGCTTTCTTT. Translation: CASSQREGTFPFLNTEAFF.

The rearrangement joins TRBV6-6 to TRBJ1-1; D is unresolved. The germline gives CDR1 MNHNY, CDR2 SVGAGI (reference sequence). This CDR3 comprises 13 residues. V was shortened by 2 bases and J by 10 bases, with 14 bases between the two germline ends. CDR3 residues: CASSYRAGEGAFF. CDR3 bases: TGTGCCAGCAGTTACCGGGCGGGAGAAGGAGCTTTCTTT.

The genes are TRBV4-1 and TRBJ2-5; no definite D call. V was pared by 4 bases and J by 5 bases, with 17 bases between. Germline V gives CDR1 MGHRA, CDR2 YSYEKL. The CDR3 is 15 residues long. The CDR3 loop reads CASSPTSVMGETQYF. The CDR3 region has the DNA TGCGCCAGCAGCCCAACATCGGTCATGGGGGAGACCCAGTACTTC.

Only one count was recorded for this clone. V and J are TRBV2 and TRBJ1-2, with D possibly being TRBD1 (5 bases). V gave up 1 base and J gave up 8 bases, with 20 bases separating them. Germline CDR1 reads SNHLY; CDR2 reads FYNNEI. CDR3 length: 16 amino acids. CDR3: CASSEGGFRVREGYTF. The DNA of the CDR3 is TGTGCCAGCAGTGAAGGGGGGTTTAGGGTACGAGAGGGCTACACCTTC. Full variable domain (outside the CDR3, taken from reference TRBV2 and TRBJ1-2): EPEVTQTPSHQVTQMGQEVILRCVPISNHLYFYWYRQILGQKVEFLVSFYNNEISEKSEIFDDQFSVERPDGSNFTLKIRSTKLEDSAMYFCASSEGGFRVREGYTFGSGTRLTVV.

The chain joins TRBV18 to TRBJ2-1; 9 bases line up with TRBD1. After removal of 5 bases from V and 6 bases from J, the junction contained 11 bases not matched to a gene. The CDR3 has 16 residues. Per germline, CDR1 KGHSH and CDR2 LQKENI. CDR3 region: CASSERTGAGVNEQFF. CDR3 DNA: TGTGCCAGCTCAGAAAGGACAGGGGCCGGCGTCAATGAGCAGTTCTTC.

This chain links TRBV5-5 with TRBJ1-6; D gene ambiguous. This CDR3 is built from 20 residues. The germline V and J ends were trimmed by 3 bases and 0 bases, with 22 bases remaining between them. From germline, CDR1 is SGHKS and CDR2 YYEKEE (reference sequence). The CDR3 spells CASSYRMEVWGSSYNSPLHF. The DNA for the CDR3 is TGTGCCAGCAGCTACCGAATGGAGGTTTGGGGAAGCTCCTATAATTCACCCCTCCACTTT.

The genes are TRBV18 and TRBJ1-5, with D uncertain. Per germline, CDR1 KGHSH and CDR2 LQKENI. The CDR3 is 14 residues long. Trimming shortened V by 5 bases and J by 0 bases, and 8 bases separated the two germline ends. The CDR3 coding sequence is TGTGCCAGCTCAGGCACCGATAGCAATCAGCCCCAGCATTTT. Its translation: CASSGTDSNQPQHF.

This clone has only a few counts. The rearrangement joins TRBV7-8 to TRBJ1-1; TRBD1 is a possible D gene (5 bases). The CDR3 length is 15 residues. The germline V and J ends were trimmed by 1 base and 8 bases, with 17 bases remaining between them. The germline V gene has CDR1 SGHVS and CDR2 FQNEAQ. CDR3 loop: CASSLERGFFREAFF. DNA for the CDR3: TGTGCCAGCAGCTTAGAGAGGGGTTTCTTTAGGGAAGCTTTCTTT.

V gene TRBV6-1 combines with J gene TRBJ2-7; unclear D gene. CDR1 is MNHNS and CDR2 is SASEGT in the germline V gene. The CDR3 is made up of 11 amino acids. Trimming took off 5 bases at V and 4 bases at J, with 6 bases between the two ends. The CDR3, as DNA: TGTGCCAGCAGTCGGCAGTACGAGCAGTACTTC. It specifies CASSRQYEQYF.

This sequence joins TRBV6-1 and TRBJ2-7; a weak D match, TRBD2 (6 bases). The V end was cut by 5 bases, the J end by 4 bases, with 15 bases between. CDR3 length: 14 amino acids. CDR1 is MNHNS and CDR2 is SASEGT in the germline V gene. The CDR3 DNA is TGTGCCAGCAGTATAGGAGGGATAGGATACGAGCAGTACTTC. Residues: CASSIGGIGYEQYF.

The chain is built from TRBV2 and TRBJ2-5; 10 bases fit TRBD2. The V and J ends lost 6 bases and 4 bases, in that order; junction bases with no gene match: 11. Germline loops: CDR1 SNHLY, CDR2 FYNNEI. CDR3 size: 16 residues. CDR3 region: CASRRGSGGAGETQYF. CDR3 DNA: TGTGCCAGCAGACGAGGGAGCGGGGGGGCCGGAGAGACCCAGTACTTC. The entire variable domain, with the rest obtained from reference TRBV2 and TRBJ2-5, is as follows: EPEVTQTPSHQVTQMGQEVILRCVPISNHLYFYWYRQILGQKVEFLVSFYNNEISEKSEIFDDQFSVERPDGSNFTLKIRSTKLEDSAMYFCASRRGSGGAGETQYFGPGTRLLVL.

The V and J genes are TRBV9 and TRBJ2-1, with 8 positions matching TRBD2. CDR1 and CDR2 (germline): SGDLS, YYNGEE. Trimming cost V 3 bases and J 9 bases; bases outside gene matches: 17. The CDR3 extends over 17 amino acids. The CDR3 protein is CASSATSSGVRNVEQFF. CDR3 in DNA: TGTGCCAGCAGCGCGACCAGTAGCGGGGTCCGAAACGTTGAGCAGTTCTTC. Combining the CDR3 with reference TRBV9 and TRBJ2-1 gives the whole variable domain DSGVTQTPKHLITATGQRVTLRCSPRSGDLSVYWYQQSLDQGLQFLIQYYNGEERAKGNILERFSAQQFPDLHSELNLSSLELGDSALYFCASSATSSGVRNVEQFFGPGTRLTVL.

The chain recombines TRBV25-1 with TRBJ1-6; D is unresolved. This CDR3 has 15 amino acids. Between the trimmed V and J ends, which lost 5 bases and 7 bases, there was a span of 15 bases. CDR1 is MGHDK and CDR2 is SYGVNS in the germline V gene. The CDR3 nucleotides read TGTGCCAGCAGTCGCCGTGAAAATAAAAATTCACCCCTCCACTTT. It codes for CASSRRENKNSPLHF.

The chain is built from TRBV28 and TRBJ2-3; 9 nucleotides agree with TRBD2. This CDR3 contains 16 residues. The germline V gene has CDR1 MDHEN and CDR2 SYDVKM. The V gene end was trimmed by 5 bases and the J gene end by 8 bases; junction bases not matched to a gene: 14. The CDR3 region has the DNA TGTGCCAGCAGTCCGGCTGGGACTAGCTCGGGTGGTACGCAGTATTTT. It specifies CASSPAGTSSGGTQYF. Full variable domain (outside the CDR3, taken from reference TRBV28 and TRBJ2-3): DVKVTQSSRYLVKRTGEKVFLECVQDMDHENMFWYRQDPGLGLRLIYFSYDVKMKEKGDIPEGYSVSREKKERFSLILESASTNQTSMYLCASSPAGTSSGGTQYFGPGTRLTVL.

The CDR3: CASSERTVRSYNEQFF. The CDR3 nucleotides read TGTGCCAGCAGCGAGAGGACAGTACGCTCCTACAATGAGCAGTTCTTC. V gene TRBV7-2 combines with J gene TRBJ2-1, with a tentative D call TRBD1 (6 bases). This CDR3 comprises 16 residues. Germline values: CDR1 SGHTA, CDR2 FQGNSA. Deletions cut 5 bases from V and 0 bases from J, with 14 bases between.

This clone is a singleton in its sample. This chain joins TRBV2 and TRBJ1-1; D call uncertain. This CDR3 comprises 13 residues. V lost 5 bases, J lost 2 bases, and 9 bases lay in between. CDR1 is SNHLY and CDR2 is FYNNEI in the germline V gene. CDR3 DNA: TGTGCCAGCAGTTCCTCACATAACACTGAAGCTTTCTTT. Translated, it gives CASSSSHNTEAFF.

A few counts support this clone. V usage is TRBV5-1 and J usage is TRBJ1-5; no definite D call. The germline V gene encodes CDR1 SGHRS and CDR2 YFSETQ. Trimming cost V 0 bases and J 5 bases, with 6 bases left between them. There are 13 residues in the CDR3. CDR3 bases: TGCGCCAGCAGCTTGGCCGAAGATCAGCCCCAGCATTTT. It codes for CASSLAEDQPQHF. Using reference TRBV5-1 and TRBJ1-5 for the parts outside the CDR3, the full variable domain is KAGVTQTPRYLIKTRGQQVTLSCSPISGHRSVSWYQQTPGQGLQFLFEYFSETQRNKGNFPGRFSGRQFSNSRSEMNVSTLELGDSALYLCASSLAEDQPQHFGDGTRLSIL.

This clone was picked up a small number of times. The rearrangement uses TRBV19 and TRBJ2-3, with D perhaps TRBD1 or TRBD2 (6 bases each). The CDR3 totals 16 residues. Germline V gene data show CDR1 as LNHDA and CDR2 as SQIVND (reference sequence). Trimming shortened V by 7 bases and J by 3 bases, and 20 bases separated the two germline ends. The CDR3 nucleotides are TGTGCCAGTACCGCAGGAGGGACATACTATACAGATACGCAGTATTTT. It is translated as CASTAGGTYYTDTQYF.